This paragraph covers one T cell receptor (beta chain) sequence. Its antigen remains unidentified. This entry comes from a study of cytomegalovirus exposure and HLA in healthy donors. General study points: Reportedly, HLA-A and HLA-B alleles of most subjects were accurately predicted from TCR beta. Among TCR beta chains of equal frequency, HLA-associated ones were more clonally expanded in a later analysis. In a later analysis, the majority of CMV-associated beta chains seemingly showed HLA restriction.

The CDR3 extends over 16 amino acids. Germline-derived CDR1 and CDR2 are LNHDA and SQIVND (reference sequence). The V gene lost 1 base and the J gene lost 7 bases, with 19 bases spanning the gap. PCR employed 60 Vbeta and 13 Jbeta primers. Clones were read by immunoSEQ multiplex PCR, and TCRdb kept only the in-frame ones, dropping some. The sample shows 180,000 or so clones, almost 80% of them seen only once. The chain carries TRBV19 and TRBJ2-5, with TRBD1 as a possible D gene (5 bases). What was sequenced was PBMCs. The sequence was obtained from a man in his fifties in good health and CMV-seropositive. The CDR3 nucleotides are TGTGCCAGTAGTATAGGCGACACGAGTCACAGGACGACCCAGTACTTC. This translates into CASSIGDTSHRTTQYF. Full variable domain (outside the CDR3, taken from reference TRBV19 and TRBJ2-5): DGGITQSPKYLFRKEGQNVTLSCEQNLNHDAMYWYRQDPGQGLRLIYYSQIVNDFQKGDIAEGYSVSREKKESFPLTVTSAQKNPTAFYLCASSIGDTSHRTTQYFGPGTRLLVL.